This is a list of T cell receptor beta chains from one sample in a study of blood T cell repertoires in COVID-19. Produced via immunoSEQ multiplex PCR; TCRdb's table is partial and in-frame only. The profile shows around 160,000 clones, roughly 78% of them singletons. Sequencing was performed on peripheral blood. The source of these receptors is a human donor with acute or convalescent COVID-19. The donor label of this sample is uncertain. The conserved cysteine and the conserved F or W are not part of the CDR3 here.

>TRBV19
ASTITGGSQPQH
>TRBV2
ASSGGGAHNSPLH
>TRBV6-2/TRBV6-3
ASSYPGTGFGQPQH
>TRBV2
ASSSDRMNTEAF
>TRBV6-5
AKGGGQGGYT
>TRBV4-3
ASSQGQGRIGELF
>TRBV5-5
ASSLASTGELF
>TRBV6-5
ASSYGGGGNSPLH
>TRBV6-2/TRBV6-3
ASRPTGPNTEAF
>TRBV9
ASSVSLGGEQY
>TRBV11-2
ASSSTGSRTGNTIY
>TRBV5-1
ASSSTGGRADEQY
>TRBV7-2
ASSLGGRAGSRETQY
>TRBV3-1/TRBV3-2
ASSQVRTGPYT
>TRBV4-1
ASSQDGAGWNLEAF
>TRBV5-1
ASSLNTEAF
>TRBV7-9
ASSLNGGDGYT
>TRBV27
ASSPRGNYGYT
>TRBV5-1
ASTSGNTIY
>TRBV18
ASSPSGTGVGYGYT
>TRBV6-1
ASSEGPDLRTHTQY
>TRBV30
AWTRGNTEAF
>TRBV28
ASGQDRVRNIQY
>TRBV6-5
ASSKGQIYEQY
>TRBV25-1
ASSEPDRGKDSPLH
>TRBV5-5
ASSLAAWTRAGPQH
>TRBV7-7
ASSFNPGEKLF
>TRBV19
ASSIGGSALPLRRETQY
>TRBV11-2
ASSSATGFSYNEQF
>TRBV18
ASSPNSPGSSYEQY
>TRBV19
ASSTNRGMAPLH
>TRBV5-4
ASSPRQNSYEQY
>TRBV11-2
ASSLGAGGLVSNTGELF
>TRBV6-1
ASSERGQGPGELF
>TRBV6-5
ATKTGHMGNTEAF
>TRBV4-3
ASSGQGYGYT
>TRBV19
ASRLRTATPYEQY
>TRBV6-2/TRBV6-3
ASSYPTGTGGNTYNSPLH
>TRBV4-1
ASSLGWGGYEQY
>TRBV2
ASSVDSQSSYGYT
>TRBV25-1
ASSIPDMDYGYT
>TRBV7-9
ASRPRGPNEKLF
>TRBV7-2
ASSPWTGRSNQPQH
>TRBV9
ASSGPGTGAEKLF
>TRBV6-5
ASSNTGGRNQPQH
>TRBV14
ASSRARGTGELF
>TRBV23-1
ASSYFGQGSYEQY
>TRBV6-6
ASSYFSHAEKLF
>TRBV6-2/TRBV6-3
ASSRPRQPQH
>TRBV19
ASSKGTVPSEEQY
>TRBV5-1
ASSTYGTGTPSYGYT
>TRBV5-4
ASSPDLSSGNTIY
>TRBV29-1
SVEGLAYETQY
>TRBV19
ASSISSGTEAF
>TRBV5-1
ASRLGTREHEQY
>TRBV30
AWNQVGGVAEAF
>TRBV2
ASSYRGTAGELF